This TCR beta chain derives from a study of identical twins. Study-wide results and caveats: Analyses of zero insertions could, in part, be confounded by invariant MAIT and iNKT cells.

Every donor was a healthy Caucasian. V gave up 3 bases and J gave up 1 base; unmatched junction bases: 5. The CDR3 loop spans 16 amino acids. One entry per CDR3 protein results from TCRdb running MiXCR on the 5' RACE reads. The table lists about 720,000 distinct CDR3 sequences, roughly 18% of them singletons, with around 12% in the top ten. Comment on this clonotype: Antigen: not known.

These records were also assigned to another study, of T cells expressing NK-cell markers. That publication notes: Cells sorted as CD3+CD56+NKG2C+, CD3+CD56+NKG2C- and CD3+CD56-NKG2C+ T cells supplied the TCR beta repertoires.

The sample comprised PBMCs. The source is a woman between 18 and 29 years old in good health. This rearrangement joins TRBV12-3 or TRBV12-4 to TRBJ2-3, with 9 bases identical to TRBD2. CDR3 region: CASSFIAGARTDTQYF. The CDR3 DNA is TGTGCCAGCAGTTTTATAGCGGGGGCCCGCACAGATACGCAGTATTTT.